This entry is about one T cell receptor (beta chain). Sequenced by immunoSEQ multiplex PCR; TCRdb stores in-frame clones only, minus some. The sample carries 140,000 to 150,000 clones, roughly 90% recorded once. This sample is part of a study of blood T cell repertoires in COVID-19. Looked up from germline, CDR1 is SGHRS and CDR2 is YFSETQ. The CDR3 runs 15 residues. V lost 7 bases to trimming and J lost 0 bases; unmatched junction nucleotides: 8. The TCR comes from a human donor in a cohort sampled during active COVID-19. Sample: peripheral blood. The rearrangement uses TRBV5-1 and TRBJ1-1, with TRBD1 identical over 8 bases. As DNA, the CDR3 is TGCGCCAGCCGCTGGACAGGGAGCATGAACACTGAAGCTTTCTTT. This codes for CASRWTGSMNTEAFF.